The 4 T cell receptor beta chains in this list originate from one sample, sequenced in a study of OX40 agonist ivuxolimab in advanced cancers. The method was immunoSEQ multiplex PCR; TCRdb's version includes in-frame clones alone and lacks a portion of them. Of around 67,000 clones in the sample, around 90% were seen once. Sequenced here: CD4+ or CD8+ T cells sorted from blood, sampled in a trial of the OX40 agonist ivuxolimab. The receptors come from an adult with an advanced solid tumor such as melanoma, head and neck, liver or kidney cancer.

The chain joins TRBV7-2 to TRBJ2-1; D not resolved. Germline V gene lookup returns CDR1 SGHTA and CDR2 FQGNSA. The V end was cut by 0 bases, the J end by 4 bases, with 7 bases between. CDR3 length: 14 amino acids. The CDR3 sequence is CASSLAGRYNEQFF. As DNA, the CDR3 is TGTGCCAGCAGCTTAGCGGGCAGATACAATGAGCAGTTCTTC.

The chain joins TRBV7-9 to TRBJ2-3; TRBD2 matches 8 bases. Germline V gene data show CDR1 as SEHNR and CDR2 as FQNEAQ (reference sequence). The J segment lost 4 bases and the V segment lost 2 bases, leaving 5 bases of the junction unmatched. The length of the CDR3 is 15 residues. In DNA, the CDR3 is TGTGCCAGCAGCTTATTGGGACTAGGGTCAGATACGCAGTATTTT. Translating it yields CASSLLGLGSDTQYF.

Comments on this clone: The sample holds other DNA sequences that translate to the same CDR3. The chain carries TRBV9 and TRBJ2-3, with 13 nucleotides matching TRBD2. The CDR3 extends over 17 amino acids. CDR1 is SGDLS, CDR2 YYNGEE, per germline. The ends lost 0 bases at V and 3 bases at J; junction bases unmatched: 4. The CDR3 region is CASSVAGLAGETDTQYF. CDR3 DNA: TGTGCCAGCAGCGTAGCAGGACTAGCGGGAGAGACAGATACGCAGTATTTT.

The chain employs TRBV7-8 and TRBJ1-6, with a possible D match to TRBD1 (6 bases). Between the trimmed V and J ends, which lost 5 bases and 4 bases, there was a span of 21 bases. Germline lookup yields CDR1 SGHVS and CDR2 FQNEAQ. The CDR3 consists of 18 residues. In nucleotides, the CDR3 is TGTGCCAGCAGCGCACAGTGGGGGGGGGCGCGGTATAATTCACCCCTCCACTTT. Translated, it gives CASSAQWGGARYNSPLHF.